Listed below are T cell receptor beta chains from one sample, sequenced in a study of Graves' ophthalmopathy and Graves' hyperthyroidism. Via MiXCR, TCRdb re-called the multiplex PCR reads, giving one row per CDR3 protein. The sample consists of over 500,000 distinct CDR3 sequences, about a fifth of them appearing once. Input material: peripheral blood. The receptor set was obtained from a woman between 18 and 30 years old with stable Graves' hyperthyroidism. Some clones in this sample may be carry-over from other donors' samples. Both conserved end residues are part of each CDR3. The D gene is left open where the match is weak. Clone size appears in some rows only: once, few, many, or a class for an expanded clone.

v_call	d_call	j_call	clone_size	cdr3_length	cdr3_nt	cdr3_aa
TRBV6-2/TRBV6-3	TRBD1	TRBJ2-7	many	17	TGTGCCAGCAGTTACGGAGAGCCCGGGACAGGAGACTACGAGCAGTACTTC	CASSYGEPGTGDYEQYF
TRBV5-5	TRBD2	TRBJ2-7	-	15	TGTGCCAGCAGCCCCTTCAGCGGGGAGTCCTACGAGCAGTACTTC	CASSPFSGESYEQYF
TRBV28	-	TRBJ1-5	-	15	TGTGCCAGCAGTTTATTCGGCAGGCTGAATCAGCCCCAGCATTTT	CASSLFGRLNQPQHF
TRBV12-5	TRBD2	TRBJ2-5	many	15	TGTGCTAGTGGTTTGGGTGGGGGGGGACAAGAGACCCAGTACTTC	CASGLGGGGQETQYF
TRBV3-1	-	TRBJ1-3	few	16	TGTGCCAGCAGCCAACCTGACAGGAGAACTGGAAACACCATATATTTT	CASSQPDRRTGNTIYF
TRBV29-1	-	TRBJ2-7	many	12	TGCAGCGTAACCTTACTAGGAAACGAGCAGTACTTC	CSVTLLGNEQYF
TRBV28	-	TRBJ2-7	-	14	TGTGCCAGCAGTCCCCTAGGTGGGGCCTACGAGCAGTACTTC	CASSPLGGAYEQYF
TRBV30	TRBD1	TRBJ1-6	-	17	TGTGCCTGGAGTGTACCTGCGACAGGGGCTCCCTATTCACCCCTCCACTTT	CAWSVPATGAPYSPLHF
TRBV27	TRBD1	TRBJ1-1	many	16	TGTGCCAGCAGTTCCCGGGACAGGGCTTTGAACACTGAAGCTTTCTTT	CASSSRDRALNTEAFF
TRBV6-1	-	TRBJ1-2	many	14	TGTGCCAGCAGCCCCCGCGGCGGTGGCTATGGCTACACCTTC	CASSPRGGGYGYTF
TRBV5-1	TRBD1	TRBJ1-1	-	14	TGCGCCAGCAGCTGGGGGACAGGGGGCACTGAAGCTTTCTTT	CASSWGTGGTEAFF
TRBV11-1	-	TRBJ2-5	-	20	TGTGCCAGCAGCTTAGCCGGAAATTGGGAGGGACAGGTAGCAGGAGAGACCCAGTACTTC	CASSLAGNWEGQVAGETQYF
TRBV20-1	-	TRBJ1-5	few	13	TGCAGTGCCACGGATTCCCCTAATCAGCCCCAGCATTTT	CSATDSPNQPQHF
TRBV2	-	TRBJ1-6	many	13	TGTGCCAGCAGTGTTGAAGGAAATTCACCCCTCCACTTT	CASSVEGNSPLHF
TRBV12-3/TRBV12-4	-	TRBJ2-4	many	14	TGTGCCAGCAGTTTAGAACTAGCCTACCACATTCAGTACTTC	CASSLELAYHIQYF
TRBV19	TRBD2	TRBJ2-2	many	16	TGTGCCAGTAGTATAGGTAGCGGGAGAGTCACCGGGGAGCTGTTTTTT	CASSIGSGRVTGELFF
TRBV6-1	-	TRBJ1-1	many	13	TGTGCCAGCAGTGACATGATATATACTGAAGCTTTCTTT	CASSDMIYTEAFF
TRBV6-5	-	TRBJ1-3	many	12	TGTGCCAGCAGTTCGGGGGGAAACACCATATATTTT	CASSSGGNTIYF
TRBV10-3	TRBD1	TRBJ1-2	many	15	TGTGCCACCAGAAGAGACAGGGGTTTTCTAGTTGGCTACACCTTC	CATRRDRGFLVGYTF
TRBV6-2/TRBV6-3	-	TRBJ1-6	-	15	TGTGCCAGCAGTTACTGGGGACGGTTGAATTCACCCCTCCACTTT	CASSYWGRLNSPLHF
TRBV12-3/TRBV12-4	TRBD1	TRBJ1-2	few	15	TGTGCCAGCAGTTTCCCGACAGGGACAAACTATGGCTACACCTTC	CASSFPTGTNYGYTF
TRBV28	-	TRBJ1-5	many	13	TGTGCCAGCAGTGTTTACAGGGCTCAGCCCCAGCATTTT	CASSVYRAQPQHF
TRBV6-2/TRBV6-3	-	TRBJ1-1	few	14	TGTGCCAGCAGTTACGGGACAAGCCGCACTGAAGCTTTCTTT	CASSYGTSRTEAFF
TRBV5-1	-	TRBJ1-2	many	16	TGCGCCAGCAGCTTGGCCCAAGGCAGAGCTAACTATGGCTACACCTTC	CASSLAQGRANYGYTF
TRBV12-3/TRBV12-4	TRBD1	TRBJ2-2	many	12	TGTGCCAGCAGGCGACAGGGTAGAGAGCTGTTTTTT	CASRRQGRELFF
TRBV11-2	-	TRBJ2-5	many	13	TGTGCCAGCAGCTTATCAGGTGCCCGGGCCCAGTACTTC	CASSLSGARAQYF
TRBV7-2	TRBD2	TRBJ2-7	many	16	TGTGCCAGCAGCTTAGCGCCTAGCGGGTTTTCCTACGAGCAGTACTTC	CASSLAPSGFSYEQYF
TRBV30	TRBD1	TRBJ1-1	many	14	TGTGCCTGGAGTGGCAGGGGGAAGAGCACTGAAGCTTTCTTT	CAWSGRGKSTEAFF
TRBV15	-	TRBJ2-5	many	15	TGTGCCACCAGCAGAGATGGGGCTAGACAAGAGACCCAGTACTTC	CATSRDGARQETQYF
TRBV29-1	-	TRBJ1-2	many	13	TGCAGCGTTGAGGAGCGGTGGGGCTATGGCTACACCTTC	CSVEERWGYGYTF
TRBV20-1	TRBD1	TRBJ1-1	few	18	TGCAGTGCTCCGGACCCACTACACAGGGGCGAGTTGAACACTGAAGCTTTCTTT	CSAPDPLHRGELNTEAFF
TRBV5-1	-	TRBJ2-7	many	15	TGCGCCAGCAGCTTGGTGCTCGGCGACTCCTACGAGCAGTACTTC	CASSLVLGDSYEQYF
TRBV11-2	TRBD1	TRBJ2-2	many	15	TGTGCCAGCAGCTTAGAGGGGACAGACACCGGGGAGCTGTTTTTT	CASSLEGTDTGELFF
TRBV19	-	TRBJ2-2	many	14	TGTGCCAGTACCCCGAGGGGGGGAACCGGGGAGCTGTTTTTT	CASTPRGGTGELFF
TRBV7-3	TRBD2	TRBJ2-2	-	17	TGTGCCAGCAGCTCCCAAGGGGCTAGCGGGGGATCCGGGGAGCTGTTTTTT	CASSSQGASGGSGELFF
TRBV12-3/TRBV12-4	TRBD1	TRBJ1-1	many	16	TGTGCCAGCAGTTTAGGGGACAGGCCCCACGGCACTGAAGCTTTCTTT	CASSLGDRPHGTEAFF
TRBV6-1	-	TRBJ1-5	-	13	TGTGCCAGCAGGGAGACAGCCCAGAGGCCCCAGCATTTT	CASRETAQRPQHF
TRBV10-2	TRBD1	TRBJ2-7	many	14	TGCGCCAGCAGTGCCGGGACAGGTCCCTACGAGCAGTACTTC	CASSAGTGPYEQYF
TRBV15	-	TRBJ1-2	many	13	TGTGCCACCAGTCCCAGTCTTAACTATGGCTACACCTTC	CATSPSLNYGYTF
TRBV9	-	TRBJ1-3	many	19	TGTGCCAGCAGCCCAGCAGCAGGTTCCTATCTCGACTCTGGAAACACCATATATTTT	CASSPAAGSYLDSGNTIYF
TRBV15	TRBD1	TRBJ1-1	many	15	TGTGCCACCAGCATATACCGGGACAGGGACACTGAAGCTTTCTTT	CATSIYRDRDTEAFF
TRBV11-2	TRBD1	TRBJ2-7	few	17	TGTGCCAGCAGCTTAGATGGCGGGACAGGGATTCCCTACGAGCAGTACTTC	CASSLDGGTGIPYEQYF
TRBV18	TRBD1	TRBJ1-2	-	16	TGTGCCAGCTCACCTCAGGGACAGATCGCTAACTATGGCTACACCTTC	CASSPQGQIANYGYTF
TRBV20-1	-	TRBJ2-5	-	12	TGCAGTATTCCAGGGGATCCAGAGACCCAGTACTTC	CSIPGDPETQYF
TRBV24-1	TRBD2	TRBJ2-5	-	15	TGTGCCACCAGTGAAGCGGGACGGAACCAAGAGACCCAGTACTTC	CATSEAGRNQETQYF
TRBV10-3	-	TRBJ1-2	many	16	TGTGCCAACAGTGGGGGCCTGGGGGCTGCCCTCTATGGCTACACCTTC	CANSGGLGAALYGYTF
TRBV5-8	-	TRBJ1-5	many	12	TGTGCCAGCAGCTGGGCCAGCCAGCCCCAGCATTTT	CASSWASQPQHF
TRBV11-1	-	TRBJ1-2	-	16	TGTGCCAGCAGCTTTGGGTTCGCAGAGGCTAACTATGGCTACACCTTC	CASSFGFAEANYGYTF
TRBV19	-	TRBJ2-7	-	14	TGTGCCAGTAGCCGGAGCAGCCGGGACTACGAGCAGTACTTC	CASSRSSRDYEQYF
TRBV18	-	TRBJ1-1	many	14	TGTGCCAGCTCAACGTCCCCTTCGGACACTGAAGCTTTCTTT	CASSTSPSDTEAFF
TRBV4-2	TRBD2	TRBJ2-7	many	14	TGTGCCAGCAGCCAATTAGCGGGAGTCAACGAGCAGTACTTC	CASSQLAGVNEQYF
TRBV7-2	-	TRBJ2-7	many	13	TGTGCCAGCAGCTCCCCCCCGCCCTACGAGCAGTACTTC	CASSSPPPYEQYF
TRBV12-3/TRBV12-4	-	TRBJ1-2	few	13	TGTGCCAGCTCGGACAGCTTCATGGGCGGCTACACCTTC	CASSDSFMGGYTF
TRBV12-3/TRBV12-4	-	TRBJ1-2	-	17	TGTGCCAGCAGCCCGCTAGGTGTAGGGAACGACTACTATGGCTACACCTTC	CASSPLGVGNDYYGYTF
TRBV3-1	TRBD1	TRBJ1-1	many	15	TGTGCCAGCAGCCACACGGACAGGGGGCTCACTGAAGCTTTCTTT	CASSHTDRGLTEAFF